This T cell receptor beta chain comes out of a study of blood T cell repertoires in COVID-19 (dated by TCRdb to 2018 to 2020). About the investigation overall: Collaborator samples came from the United States, Italy and Spain and covered acute and convalescent phases of COVID-19. The material from the prospective study consisted of cDNA or gDNA derived from T cells, B-cell-depleted T cells, or PBMCs. The dataset comprised deeply sampled blood TCRbeta repertoires from subjects exposed to, actively infected with, or recovered from COVID-19. The repertoires were released in a freely available public database intended as a resource for research on the immune response to SARS-CoV-2. The samples were drawn from two sources: the first 160 participants of the ongoing ImmuneRACE study, and over 950 subjects contributed by 6 global collaborators. Sample metadata almost always included a de-identified subject ID, COVID-19 status, age in years and sex. Where available, HLA class I and class II types were taken from metadata supplied by the sample provider and were not determined by assay-based typing.

Points the paper makes about the study in general: Clinical and demographic metadata were provided uncurated, with the amount varying by source and participant.

TCRbeta CDR3 regions were amplified from genomic DNA using the immunoSEQ Assay, a bias-controlled multiplex PCR. The authors' pipeline ran thus. Nucleated cell counts per sample were estimated from amplification of reference gene primers within the assay. To quantify the absolute abundance of each unique TCRbeta CDR3 rearrangement, sequence reads were collapsed and filtered. For each sample, productive Simpson clonality was calculated as the square root of Simpson's diversity index over productive rearrangements. TCRdb obtained this table from immuneACCESS and retained in-frame rearrangements with V and J assigned. These tables miss some clones; where compared with another copy, unresolved V genes account for less than half of the shortfall, and the remainder is unexplained. Clone size and V and J calls were adopted from that table, with D and trimming inferred from the DNA. This sample comprises over 130,000 clones, around 87% of them detected only once. The top ten constitute over 5% of the sample.

The collaborating institutions used their own protocols to collect whole blood in K2EDTA tubes. For TCRbeta analysis, collaborator samples were shipped as frozen whole blood, as isolated PBMCs, or as DNA extracted from either sample type. A single count supports this clone. The target of this receptor is not known. No much larger clone is present one base from it, and per-base qualities are unavailable. The origin of this receptor is a human donor in a cohort sampled during active COVID-19. Sequencing was performed on peripheral blood.

The base sequence is TGTGCCAGCAGCTTAGGGGTCGGGGACAGTCGCACAGATACGCAGTATTTT. Translated, this gives CASSLGVGDSRTDTQYF. The chain employs TRBV7-9 and TRBJ2-3, with 7 middle bases fitting TRBD1. V is trimmed back by 1 base and J by 1 base, and the junction contains 8 bases that no gene match accounts for. Including cysteine and phenylalanine, the CDR3 has 17 amino acids. Of the read, only the CDR3 DNA is kept; its 51 bases are in frame from base 1. Taken from the germline V gene (reference sequence), the CDR1 and CDR2 loops are SEHNR and FQNEAQ.